The clone carrying this TCR beta chain was detected many times. V lost 4 bases and J 2 bases, leaving 13 bases between the germline ends. CDR1 is KGHDR, CDR2 SFDVKD, per germline. The CDR3 is 15 amino acids. RNA transcripts provided the source from which TCR beta CDR3 regions were amplified. First-round RT-PCR targeting the TCR CDR3 was performed with the HTBI primer set. TCRdb reprocessed the multiplex PCR reads with MiXCR, giving one entry per CDR3 protein. Of 700,000 to 950,000 distinct CDR3 sequences detected, approximately 40% appear once; the ten largest clones hold less than 35%. These data belong to a study of T cells in Graves' hyperthyroidism and ophthalmopathy.

The chain is built from TRBV24-1 and TRBJ2-5; weak D call: TRBD1 (6 bases). Sequenced input: blood. The TCR was taken from a woman aged 40 to 50 with Graves' hyperthyroidism. The CDR3 is CATSDKMGQQETQYF. Here the CDR3 DNA reads TGTGCCACCAGTGACAAGATGGGACAACAAGAGACCCAGTACTTC.